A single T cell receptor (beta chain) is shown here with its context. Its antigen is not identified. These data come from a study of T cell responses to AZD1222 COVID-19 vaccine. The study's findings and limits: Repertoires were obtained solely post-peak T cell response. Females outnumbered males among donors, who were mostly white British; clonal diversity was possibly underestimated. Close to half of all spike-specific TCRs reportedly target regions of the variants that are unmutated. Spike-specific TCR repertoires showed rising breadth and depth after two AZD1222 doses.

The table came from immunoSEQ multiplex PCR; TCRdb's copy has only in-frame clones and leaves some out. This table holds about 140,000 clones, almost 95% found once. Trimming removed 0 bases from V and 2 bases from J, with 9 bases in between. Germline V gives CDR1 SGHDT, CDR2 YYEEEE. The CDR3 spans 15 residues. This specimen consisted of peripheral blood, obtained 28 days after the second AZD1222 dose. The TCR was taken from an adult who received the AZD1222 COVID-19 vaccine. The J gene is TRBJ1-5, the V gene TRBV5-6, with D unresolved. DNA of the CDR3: TGTGCCAGCAGCTTGGGTGGGCGGGGCAATCAGCCCCAGCATTTT. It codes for CASSLGGRGNQPQHF.